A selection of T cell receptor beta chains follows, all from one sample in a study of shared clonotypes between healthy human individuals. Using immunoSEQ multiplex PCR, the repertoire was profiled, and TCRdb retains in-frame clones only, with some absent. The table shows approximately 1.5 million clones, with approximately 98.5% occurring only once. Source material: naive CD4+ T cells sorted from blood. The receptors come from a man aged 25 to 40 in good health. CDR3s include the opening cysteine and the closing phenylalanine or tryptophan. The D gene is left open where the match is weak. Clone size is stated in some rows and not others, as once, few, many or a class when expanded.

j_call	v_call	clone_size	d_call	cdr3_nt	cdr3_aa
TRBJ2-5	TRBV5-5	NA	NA	TGTGCCAGCAGCTTACTGGGGCCAGAGACCCAGTACTTC	CASSLLGPETQYF
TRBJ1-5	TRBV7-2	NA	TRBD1	TGTGCCAGCAGCTTTGTCAGGGGGGATCAGCCCCAGCATTTT	CASSFVRGDQPQHF
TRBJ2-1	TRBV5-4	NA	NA	TGTGCCAGCAGCTTGGAAGTGACTAGGACGGGCAATGAGCAGTTCTTC	CASSLEVTRTGNEQFF
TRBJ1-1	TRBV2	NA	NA	TGTGCCAGCAGCGAGTACGATGGGAGAGCTTTCTTT	CASSEYDGRAFF
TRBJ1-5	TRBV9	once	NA	TGTGCCAGCAGCGTTACGGACTCGTCCAATCAGCCCCAGCATTTT	CASSVTDSSNQPQHF
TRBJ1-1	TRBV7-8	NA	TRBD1	TGTGCCAGCAGCTTTAGAGAGGGGGCTAACACTGAAGCTTTCTTT	CASSFREGANTEAFF
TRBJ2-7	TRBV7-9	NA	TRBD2	TGTGCCAGCAGCAAATCGGTATGGACTAGCGGCGAGCAGTACTTC	CASSKSVWTSGEQYF
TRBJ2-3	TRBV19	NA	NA	TGTGCCAGTAGTATTGTAGTAGGTAGCACAGATACGCAGTATTTT	CASSIVVGSTDTQYF
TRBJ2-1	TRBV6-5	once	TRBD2	TGTGCCAGCATCCTAGCGGGAAGCTCCTACAATGAGCAGTTCTTC	CASILAGSSYNEQFF
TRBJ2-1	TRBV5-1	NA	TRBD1	TGCGCCAGCAGCCCCCAATGGACAGGGGGGATTGTGGGCTCCTACAATGAGCAGTTCTTC	CASSPQWTGGIVGSYNEQFF
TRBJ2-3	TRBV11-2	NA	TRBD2	TGTGCCAGCAGCTTACTAGCGGGAGGGCCAACAGATACGCAGTATTTT	CASSLLAGGPTDTQYF
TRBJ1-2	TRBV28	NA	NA	TGTGCCAGCAGGGTACAGGGTAAGCGGGATGGCTACACCTTC	CASRVQGKRDGYTF
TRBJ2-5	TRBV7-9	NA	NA	TGTGCCAGCAGCTTGTTCCAGGTAGAAGAGACCCAGTACTTC	CASSLFQVEETQYF
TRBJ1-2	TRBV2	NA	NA	TGTGCCAGCAGTGAAGAAGCCCCCGGAAACTATGGCTACACCTTC	CASSEEAPGNYGYTF
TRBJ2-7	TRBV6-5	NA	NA	TGTGCCAGCAGTTACCAGTGGGGCGAGCAGTACTTC	CASSYQWGEQYF
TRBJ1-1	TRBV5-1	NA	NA	TGCGCCAGCAGCTTACAGGGAGTGAACACTGAAGCTTTCTTT	CASSLQGVNTEAFF
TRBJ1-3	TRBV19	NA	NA	TGTGCCAGTAGACCAGGACAGACTGGAAACACCATATATTTT	CASRPGQTGNTIYF
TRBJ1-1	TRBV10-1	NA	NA	TGCGCCAGCAGTGAGGAGGCAGGGGATCACACTGAAGCTTTCTTT	CASSEEAGDHTEAFF
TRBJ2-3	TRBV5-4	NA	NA	TGTGCCAGCAGCTTGGGTGGGACGGGGCTCACAGATACGCAGTATTTT	CASSLGGTGLTDTQYF
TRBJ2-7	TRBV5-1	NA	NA	TGCGCCAGCAGCTTGGTTTCGGCGGTCTCCTACGAGCAGTACTTC	CASSLVSAVSYEQYF
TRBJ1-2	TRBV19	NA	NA	TGTGCCAGTAGGGTATCTCGGGGGTTGGACTATGGCTACACCTTC	CASRVSRGLDYGYTF
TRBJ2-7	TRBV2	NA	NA	TGTGCCAGCAGTCCCCTTTCGGGCGAGCAGTACTTC	CASSPLSGEQYF
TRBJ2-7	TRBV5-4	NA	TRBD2	TGTGCCAGCAGCCAAGGACTAGCGGATACCTACGAGCAGTACTTC	CASSQGLADTYEQYF
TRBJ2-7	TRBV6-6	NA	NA	TGTGCCAGCAACAGAGGTCCCCATGGGGCCTACGAGCAGTACTTC	CASNRGPHGAYEQYF
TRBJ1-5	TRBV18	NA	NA	TGTGCCAGCTCACCAGCCAGGGGAGGTGGACGGCCCCAGCATTTT	CASSPARGGGRPQHF
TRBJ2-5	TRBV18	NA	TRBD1	TGTGCCAGCTCACCTGGGACAGGGAGAGAGACCCAGTACTTC	CASSPGTGRETQYF
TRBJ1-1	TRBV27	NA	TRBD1	TGTGCCAGCTATAGACAGGGATCGATTGAAGCTTTCTTT	CASYRQGSIEAFF
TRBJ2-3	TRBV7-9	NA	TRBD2	TGTGCCAGCAGCTTATCGGGCGGGAGGGCCTTAGATACGCAGTATTTT	CASSLSGGRALDTQYF
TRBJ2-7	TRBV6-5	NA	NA	TGTGCCAGCAGTTACTCGGGCCGGGAGGAGCAGTACTTC	CASSYSGREEQYF
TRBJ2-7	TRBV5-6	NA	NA	TGTGCCAGCAGCTTGGCCAAGCCGAGAGGTGTTTACGAGCAGTACTTC	CASSLAKPRGVYEQYF
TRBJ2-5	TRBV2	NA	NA	TGTGCCAGCAGCCCGGACAGACCGTACCAAGAGACCCAGTACTTC	CASSPDRPYQETQYF
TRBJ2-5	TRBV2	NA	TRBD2	TGTGCCAGCAGAAAACTGAGAGGGGTAAGCGGGAGGTACCAAGAGACCCAGTACTTC	CASRKLRGVSGRYQETQYF
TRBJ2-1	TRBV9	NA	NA	TGTGCCAGCAGCGTAGCCAGGGTCGTCGGCAATGAGCAGTTCTTC	CASSVARVVGNEQFF
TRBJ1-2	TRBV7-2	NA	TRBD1	TGTGCCAGCATCGCTTCAGTGACAGGGGTACATGGCTACACCTTC	CASIASVTGVHGYTF
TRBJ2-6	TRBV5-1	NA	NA	TGCGCCAGCAGCTTCCTCTCTTCCTCTGGGGCCAACGTCCTGACTTTC	CASSFLSSSGANVLTF
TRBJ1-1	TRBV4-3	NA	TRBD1	TGCGCCAGCAGCCCCCGACAGGGATTGAACACTGAAGCTTTCTTT	CASSPRQGLNTEAFF
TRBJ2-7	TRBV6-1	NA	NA	TGTGCCAGCACAAACGGGGAGCGCGAGCAGTACTTC	CASTNGEREQYF
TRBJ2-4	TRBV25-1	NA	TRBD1	TGTGCCAGCGTAGGGACAGGGGACGTTCAGTACTTC	CASVGTGDVQYF
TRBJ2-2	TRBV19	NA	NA	TGTGCCAGTAGTATAGACCGCTGGGAGAACACCGGGGAGCTGTTTTTT	CASSIDRWENTGELFF
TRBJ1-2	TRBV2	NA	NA	TGTGCCAGCAAAGCAGCCAACTATGACTACACCTTC	CASKAANYDYTF
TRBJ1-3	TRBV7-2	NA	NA	TGTGCCAGCAGCTTAGCGGATATTTCTGGAAACACCATATATTTT	CASSLADISGNTIYF
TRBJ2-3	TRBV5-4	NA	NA	TGTGCCAGCACTAACACGGGACCCCTCACAGATACGCAGTATTTT	CASTNTGPLTDTQYF
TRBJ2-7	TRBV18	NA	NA	TGTGCCAGCTCACCACTCTTTCCCTCCTACGAGCAGTACTTC	CASSPLFPSYEQYF
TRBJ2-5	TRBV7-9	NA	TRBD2	TGTGCCAGCAGCTTAGTCGCGGGAGGGCCCCAGACCCAGTACTTC	CASSLVAGGPQTQYF
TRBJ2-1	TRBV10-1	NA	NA	TGCGCCAGCAGTGAGTTGACGACTGGCAATGAGCAGTTCTTC	CASSELTTGNEQFF
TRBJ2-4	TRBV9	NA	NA	TGTGCCAGCAGCGGAACAGGGAATTTTCACATTCAGTACTTC	CASSGTGNFHIQYF
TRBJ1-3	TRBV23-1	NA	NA	TGCGCCAGCACCCCAAAGGTTCGAGCTGGAAACACCATATATTTT	CASTPKVRAGNTIYF
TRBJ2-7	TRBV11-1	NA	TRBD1	TGTGCCAGCAGCTTAAAAAGGGACAGGGGGGAGAGGACCTACGAGCAGTACTTC	CASSLKRDRGERTYEQYF
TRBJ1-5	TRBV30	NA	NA	TGTGCCTGGAGTGGCCCGGGCCGTCCGAGCCAGCCCCAGCATTTT	CAWSGPGRPSQPQHF
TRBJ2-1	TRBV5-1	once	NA	TGCGCCAGCAGCCTGGGTCAGGGGGGTTCTAGGAATGAGCAGTTCTTC	CASSLGQGGSRNEQFF
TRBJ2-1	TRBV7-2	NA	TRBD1	TGTGCCAGCAGTTCGACAGGGCTTATCGATGAGCAGTTCTTC	CASSSTGLIDEQFF
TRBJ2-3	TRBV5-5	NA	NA	TGTGCCAGCAGCTCGCAGGGATACACAGATACGCAGTATTTT	CASSSQGYTDTQYF